The 2 T cell receptor beta chains listed next were all sequenced from one sample in a study of cytomegalovirus exposure and HLA in healthy donors. The repertoire was sequenced with immunoSEQ multiplex PCR; TCRdb's copy has only in-frame clones and lacks some. The table lists 55,000 to 80,000 clones, just under 95% of them singletons. Input material: PBMCs. The receptors were gathered from a woman between 18 and 30 years old in good health and CMV-seropositive.

The V and J genes are TRBV19 and TRBJ1-6; 7 positions match TRBD1. V lost 3 bases to trimming and J lost 9 bases; unmatched junction nucleotides: 8. CDR3 length: 15 amino acids. Germline V lookup: CDR1 LNHDA, CDR2 SQIVND (reference sequence). As DNA, the CDR3 is TGTGCCAGTAGTATGAAGGGGGCAACTGGTTCACCCCTCCACTTT. Its translation is CASSMKGATGSPLHF.

This clone was detected only once. V and J are TRBV30 and TRBJ1-2, with TRBD1 matching over 7 bases. Germline assignment: CDR1 GTSNPN and CDR2 SVGIG (reference sequence). The CDR3 sequence is 14 residues long. V gave up 1 base and J gave up 4 bases; unmatched junction bases: 6. The CDR3 region is CAWSEGAVPYGYTF. CDR3 bases: TGTGCCTGGAGTGAGGGGGCCGTCCCCTATGGCTACACCTTC.